This TCR beta chain was obtained from a study of CD8 T cells in Susac syndrome. Overall study: When blood was collected, patients with Susac syndrome were therapy-naive, were taking corticosteroids, or were receiving intravenous immunoglobulin alone. Study findings and constraints: The study identified about sixteen and five Susac-specific public clones in total CD8+ and CD8+ TEMRA repertoires.

Reverse transcription of about 0.45 to 1 ug RNA was carried out with random hexamers. TCRdb re-analysed the immunoSEQ multiplex PCR reads in MiXCR, keeping a single row per CDR3 protein. The sample lists roughly 150,000 distinct CDR3 sequences, 95% occurring once. On this clonotype: Antigen: not known.

The germline V gene has CDR1 MNHEY and CDR2 SVGAGI. The CDR3 sequence is 14 residues long. With 6 bases removed from V and 10 bases from J, the gap between germline ends came to 18 bases. Negative isolation was applied to CD8+ and CD4+ T cells, and FACS enrichment was applied to TEMRA cells. The receptor was isolated from a human donor with Susac syndrome. The V call is TRBV6-5, the J call TRBJ1-4; TRBD1 is a possible D gene (6 bases). Sequenced: CD8+ T cells from PBMCs. The CDR3 region has the DNA TGTGCCAGCAGGCCCGGGACCAGGGGTGGAAAACTGTTTTTT. Protein sequence: CASRPGTRGGKLFF.